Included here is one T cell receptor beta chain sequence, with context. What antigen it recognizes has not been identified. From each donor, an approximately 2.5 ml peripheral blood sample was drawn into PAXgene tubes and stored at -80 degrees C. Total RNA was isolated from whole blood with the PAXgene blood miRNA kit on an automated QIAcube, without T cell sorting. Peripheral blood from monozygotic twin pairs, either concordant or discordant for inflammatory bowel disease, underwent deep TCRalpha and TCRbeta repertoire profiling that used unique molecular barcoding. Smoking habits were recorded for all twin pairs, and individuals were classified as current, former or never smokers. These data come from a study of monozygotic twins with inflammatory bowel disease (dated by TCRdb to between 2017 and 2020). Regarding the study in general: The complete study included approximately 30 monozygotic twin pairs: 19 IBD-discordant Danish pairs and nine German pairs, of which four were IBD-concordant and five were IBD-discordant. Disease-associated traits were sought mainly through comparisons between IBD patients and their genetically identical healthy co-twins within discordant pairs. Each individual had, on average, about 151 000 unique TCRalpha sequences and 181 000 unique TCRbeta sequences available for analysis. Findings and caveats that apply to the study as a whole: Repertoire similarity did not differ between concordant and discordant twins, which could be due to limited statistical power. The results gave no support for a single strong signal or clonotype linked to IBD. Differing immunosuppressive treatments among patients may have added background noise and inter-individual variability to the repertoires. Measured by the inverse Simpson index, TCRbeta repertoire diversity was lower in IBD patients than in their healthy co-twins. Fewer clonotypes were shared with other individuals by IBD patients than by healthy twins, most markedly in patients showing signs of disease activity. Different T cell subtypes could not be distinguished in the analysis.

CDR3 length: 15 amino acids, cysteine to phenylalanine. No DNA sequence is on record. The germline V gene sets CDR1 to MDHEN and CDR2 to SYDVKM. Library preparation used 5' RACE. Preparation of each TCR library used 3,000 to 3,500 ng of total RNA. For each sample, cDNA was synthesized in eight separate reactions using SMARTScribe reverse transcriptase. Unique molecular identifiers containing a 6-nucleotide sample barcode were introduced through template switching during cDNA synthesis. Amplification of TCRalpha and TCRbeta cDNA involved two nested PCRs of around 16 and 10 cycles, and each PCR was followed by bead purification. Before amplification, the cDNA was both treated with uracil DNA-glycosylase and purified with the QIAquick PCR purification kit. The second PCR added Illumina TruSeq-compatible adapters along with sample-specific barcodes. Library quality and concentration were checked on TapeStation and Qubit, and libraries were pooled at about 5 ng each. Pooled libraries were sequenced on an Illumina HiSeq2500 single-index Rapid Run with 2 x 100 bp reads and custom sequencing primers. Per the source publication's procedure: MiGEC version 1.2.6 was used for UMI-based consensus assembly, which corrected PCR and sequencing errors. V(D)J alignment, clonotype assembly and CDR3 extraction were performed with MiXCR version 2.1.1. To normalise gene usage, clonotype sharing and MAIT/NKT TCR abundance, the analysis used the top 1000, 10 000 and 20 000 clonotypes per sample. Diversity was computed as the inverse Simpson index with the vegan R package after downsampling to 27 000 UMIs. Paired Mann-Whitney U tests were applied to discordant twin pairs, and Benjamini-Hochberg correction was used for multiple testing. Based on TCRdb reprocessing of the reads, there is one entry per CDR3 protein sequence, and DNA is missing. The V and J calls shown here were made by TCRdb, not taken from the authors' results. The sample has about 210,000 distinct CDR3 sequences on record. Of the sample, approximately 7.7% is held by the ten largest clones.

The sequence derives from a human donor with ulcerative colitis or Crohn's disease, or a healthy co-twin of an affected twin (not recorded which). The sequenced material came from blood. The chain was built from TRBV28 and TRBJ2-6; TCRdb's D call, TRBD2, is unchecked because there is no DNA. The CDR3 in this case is CASAFYRAGANVLTF.